A single sample gave rise to the 27 T cell receptor beta chains below, sequenced in a study of blood T cells in healthy people across ages (dated by TCRdb to between 2014 and 2017). Libraries were made using 5' RACE. Sequencing used an Illumina HiSeq 2500. A second PCR of roughly 7 to 11 cycles was performed with a sample-barcoded 5' primer and a J-beta primer mix. In-frame beta chains were kept once TCRdb had trimmed the public reads at Q25 with fastp and called clones with MiXCR. Every distinct CDR3 protein forms one entry, paired with its most common genes and DNA. Here the sample has around 900,000 distinct CDR3 sequences; 29% occur a single time. The ten largest make up around 15% of the sample. Sequences were obtained from blood. These receptors were taken from a woman at least 80 years old in good health.

The J gene is TRBJ2-2, the V gene TRBV7-2, with D possibly matching TRBD1 (6 bases). V lost 3 bases to trimming and J lost 0 bases, with 17 bases between them. This CDR3 is built from 18 residues. Germline CDR1 and CDR2: SGHTA and FQGNSA. The CDR3 sequence is CASSFRLWGQANTGELFF. CDR3 sequence (DNA): TGTGCCAGCAGCTTCCGTCTGTGGGGACAAGCGAACACCGGGGAGCTGTTTTTT. The variable domain in full, completed from reference TRBV7-2 and TRBJ2-2, reads GAGVSQSPSNKVTEKGKDVELRCDPISGHTALYWYRQSLGQGLEFLIYFQGNSAPDKSGLPSDRFSAERTGGSVSTLTIQRTQQEDSAVYLCASSFRLWGQANTGELFFGEGSRLTVL.

The chain links TRBV20-1 to TRBJ2-1; D is possibly TRBD1 (6 bases). The germline V gene encodes CDR1 DFQATT and CDR2 SNEGSKA (reference sequence). The V and J ends lost 2 bases and 0 bases respectively, with 14 bases between them. The CDR3 runs to 16 residues. CDR3 amino acids: CSARRPGDSSYNEQFF. In nucleotides, the CDR3 is TGCAGTGCTAGACGGCCAGGGGATAGCTCCTACAATGAGCAGTTCTTC.

This clonotype was seen many times. The V and J genes are TRBV4-3 and TRBJ2-1; TRBD2 matches 9 bases. Germline V lookup: CDR1 LGHNA, CDR2 YSLEER. The CDR3 covers 16 residues. V lost 0 bases, J lost 3 bases, and 3 bases stayed unmatched. The CDR3 nucleotides are TGCGCCAGCAGCCAAGAGCCAGCGGGGGGCTACAATGAGCAGTTCTTC. Protein: CASSQEPAGGYNEQFF.

There are many counts of this clonotype. V usage is TRBV5-1 and J usage is TRBJ2-5; 8 bases are shared with TRBD1. The CDR3 totals 13 residues. The germline V gene encodes CDR1 SGHRS and CDR2 YFSETQ. V shed 4 bases, J shed 5 bases, and the junction held 4 bases outside the gene matches. Here the CDR3 DNA reads TGCGCCAGCAGCAAGCAGGGGGCTGAGACCCAGTACTTC. Translation gives CASSKQGAETQYF.

In this sample, this clonotype turned up many times. The genes are TRBV7-2 and TRBJ1-2; D remains unclear. Germline V gives CDR1 SGHTA, CDR2 FQGNSA. This CDR3 is 15 amino acids long. V was shortened by 1 base and J by 4 bases, with 13 bases between the two germline ends. CDR3 coding DNA: TGTGCCAGCAGCTTAGAAGCGGGGATCGGCTATGGCTACACCTTC. Translating it yields CASSLEAGIGYGYTF.

Comments on this clonotype: One end of the junction fails to match germline, which may point to a read error. This chain links TRBV6-2 or TRBV6-3 with TRBJ2-2; 8 bases align to TRBD1. Germline V CDR1 and CDR2: MNHEY, SVGEGT. This CDR3 has 16 amino acids. The CDR3 DNA reads as TGTGCCAGCATTACCGGGACAGGTCCCCTCGGCGGGGAGCCGTTTTTT. This sequence encodes CASITGTGPLGGEPFF.

The sample holds a few counts of this clonotype. V is TRBV27 and J is TRBJ2-4, with unresolved D. With the DNA end fitting TRBJ2-5 better, the J assignment may be wrong. The CDR3 sequence is 12 residues long. Germline CDR1 MNHEY, CDR2 SMNVEV (reference sequence). CDR3 DNA sequence: TGTGCCAGCAGTTCCAATTACCGGACCCAGTACTTC. Translation gives CASSSNYRTQYF.

This clonotype has at least ten counts. The gene calls are TRBV7-9 and TRBJ2-7; a weak D match, TRBD2 (5 bases). The V gene lost 4 bases and the J gene lost 2 bases, with 9 bases spanning the gap. This CDR3 spans 13 amino acids. CDR1 and CDR2 from the germline V gene are SEHNR and FQNEAQ (reference sequence). The CDR3 here is CASSSGSAYEQYF. CDR3 sequence (DNA): TGTGCCAGCAGCTCGGGGAGCGCCTACGAGCAGTACTTC. The variable domain in full, completed from reference TRBV7-9 and TRBJ2-7, reads DTGVSQNPRHKITKRGQNVTFRCDPISEHNRLYWYRQTLGQGPEFLTYFQNEAQLEKSRLLSDRFSAERPKGSFSTLEIQRTEQGDSAMYLCASSSGSAYEQYFGPGTRLTVT.

The chain carries TRBV18 and TRBJ1-1, with D unresolved. This CDR3 is 16 amino acids long. Germline assignment: CDR1 KGHSH and CDR2 LQKENI. V was cut by 3 bases and J by 0 bases, with 14 bases left in between. CDR3 sequence: CASSPPGRKLNTEAFF. In DNA, the CDR3 is TGTGCCAGCTCACCGCCCGGTCGGAAACTGAACACTGAAGCTTTCTTT.

CDR3 region: CASRLQGANTEAFF. The CDR3 DNA follows: TGTGCCAGCAGGCTACAGGGAGCGAACACTGAAGCTTTCTTT. J is TRBJ1-1 and V is TRBV28; possibly TRBD1 for D (6 bases). The CDR3 runs to 14 residues. Trimming pared 6 bases from V and 1 base from J, leaving 12 bases between. Germline V gives CDR1 MDHEN, CDR2 SYDVKM.

The chain has TRBV20-1 and TRBJ1-2, with unresolved D. V dropped 0 bases and J dropped 0 bases, with 20 bases sitting between them. CDR3 size: 18 residues. The germline V gene encodes CDR1 DFQATT and CDR2 SNEGSKA (reference sequence). As DNA, the CDR3 is TGCAGTGCTAGAGATTCATCAGGTTCGGGGTGGGCTAACTATGGCTACACCTTC. Translated: CSARDSSGSGWANYGYTF.

V and J are TRBV15 and TRBJ2-3, with 9 nucleotides matching TRBD2. Germline CDR1 and CDR2: LNHNV and YYDKDF (reference sequence). V shed 7 bases and J 7 bases; nucleotides not matched to a gene: 9. This CDR3 region has 14 residues. CDR3 in amino acids: CATNRGGGANTQYF. In DNA, the CDR3 is TGTGCCACCAACAGGGGCGGGGGGGCCAATACGCAGTATTTT.

This clonotype came up many times. This chain connects TRBV6-1 to TRBJ2-7, with D perhaps TRBD1 (6 bases). Trimming removed 7 bases at V and 2 bases at J, with 18 bases between. The CDR3 runs 15 residues. Germline-derived CDR1 and CDR2 are MNHNS and SASEGT. The CDR3: CASIQSYTGTYEQYF. As DNA, the CDR3 is TGTGCCAGCATCCAGAGCTACACAGGGACCTACGAGCAGTACTTC.

The rearrangement links TRBV6-5 to TRBJ1-1, with a tentative D call TRBD1 (5 bases). Between the trimmed V and J ends, which lost 4 bases and 1 base, there was a span of 19 bases. There are 17 residues in the CDR3. CDR1 and CDR2 from the germline V gene are MNHEY and SVGAGI. Written as DNA, the CDR3 is TGTGCCAGCAGTTCCCGTGCTAAGGGGATGGGGAACACTGAAGCTTTCTTT. Its translation: CASSSRAKGMGNTEAFF.

This clonotype was seen repeatedly, ten times or more. This rearrangement joins TRBV30 to TRBJ2-5, with TRBD1 matching over 7 bases. There are 13 residues in the CDR3. The germline gives CDR1 GTSNPN, CDR2 SVGIG (reference sequence). V shed 4 bases, J shed 2 bases, and the junction held 4 bases outside the gene matches. The CDR3: CAWNRDRQETQYF. The CDR3 DNA is TGTGCCTGGAACCGGGACAGACAAGAGACCCAGTACTTC.

Many counts were recorded for this clonotype. V is TRBV4-1 and J is TRBJ2-1, with TRBD2 identical over 8 bases. The CDR3 has 16 amino acids. The ends lost 4 bases at V and 4 bases at J; junction bases unmatched: 9. Germline V gives CDR1 MGHRA, CDR2 YSYEKL. In DNA, the CDR3 is TGCGCCAGCAGCCTCGGGACTAGTGATAGTTACAATGAGCAGTTCTTC. Translated, it gives CASSLGTSDSYNEQFF.

This clonotype was seen many times. The chain employs TRBV4-3 and TRBJ2-3, with D uncertain. The CDR3 is 15 residues long. V dropped 0 bases and J dropped 2 bases, with 9 bases sitting between them. Germline V CDR1 and CDR2: LGHNA, YSLEER. CDR3 sequence reads: CASSQDLGDTDTQYF. The CDR3 DNA is TGCGCCAGCAGCCAAGATCTGGGTGACACAGATACGCAGTATTTT.

This clonotype occurred many times. DNA of the CDR3: TGTGCCAGCAGCTTAGCACCCAAGCGGGGTTGGGCGGAGACCCAGTACTTC. Translation: CASSLAPKRGWAETQYF. The chain links TRBV7-2 to TRBJ2-5, with 7 bases matching TRBD2. Germline loops: CDR1 SGHTA, CDR2 FQGNSA. Trimming at V came to 0 bases and at J to 5 bases, leaving 12 bases not matched to a gene. This CDR3 is built from 17 residues.

Details on this clonotype: A read error may explain this, as a much larger clone is one base away. The J gene is TRBJ2-5, the V gene TRBV25-1; TRBD1 aligns across 7 bases. The CDR3 contains 15 residues. Trimming at V came to 5 bases and at J to 2 bases, leaving 8 bases not matched to a gene. The germline V gene encodes CDR1 MGHDK and CDR2 SYGVNS. CDR3 loop: CASSKLEGQQETQYF. CDR3 nucleotides: TGTGCCAGCAGTAAACTCGAGGGACAGCAAGAGACCCAGTACTTC.

V gene TRBV20-1 combines with J gene TRBJ1-1; TRBD1 might be the D (5 bases). CDR3 length: 11 residues. V dropped 5 bases and J dropped 7 bases, with 11 bases sitting between them. CDR1 and CDR2 (germline): DFQATT, SNEGSKA (reference sequence). CDR3 DNA: TGCAGTGCTGGACAAGGACTTGAAGCTTTCTTT. This encodes CSAGQGLEAFF.

The rearrangement joins TRBV3-1 to TRBJ2-4, with TRBD2 matching over 10 bases. The J call may be incorrect, as the DNA end agrees better with TRBJ2-7. The germline CDR1 and CDR2 sequences are LGHDT and YNNKEL (reference sequence). This CDR3 comprises 16 residues. In DNA, the CDR3 is TGTGCCAGCAGCCCCCTACCGGGACTAGCGATCGACGAGCAGTACTTC. It yields the protein CASSPLPGLAIDEQYF.

The chain has TRBV20-1 and TRBJ2-1; the D gene could be TRBD1 or TRBD2 (6 bases each). The J call is in doubt because the DNA end fits TRBJ2-7 better. From germline, CDR1 is DFQATT and CDR2 SNEGSKA (reference sequence). The CDR3 is 15 amino acids. CDR3 loop: CSASGGTSSYNEQYF. The CDR3 nucleotides are TGCAGTGCTAGTGGGGGGACAAGCTCCTACAATGAGCAGTACTTC.

This clonotype was seen at least ten times. This chain connects TRBV6-2 or TRBV6-3 to TRBJ2-4; weak D call: TRBD1 (5 bases). Trimming pared 6 bases from V and 6 bases from J, leaving 12 bases between. The germline CDR1 and CDR2 sequences are MNHEY and SVGEGT. This CDR3 is built from 13 residues. For the CDR3, the DNA is TGTGCCAGCAGAAAACCCCAGGGAAACATTCAGTACTTC. This translates into CASRKPQGNIQYF.

This clonotype was seen many times. The V gene is TRBV6-5, the J gene TRBJ2-7, with D possibly called TRBD1 or TRBD2 (5 bases each). The CDR3 has 14 residues. Trimming pared 2 bases from V and 2 bases from J, leaving 10 bases between. Germline assignment: CDR1 MNHEY and CDR2 SVGAGI. CDR3 sequence: CASSYRSGPYEQYF. CDR3 coding DNA: TGTGCCAGCAGTTACCGGTCGGGACCCTACGAGCAGTACTTC.

This clonotype was observed many times. This chain joins TRBV4-1 and TRBJ2-7, with 11 nucleotides matching TRBD2. This CDR3 is 17 amino acids long. Germline loops: CDR1 MGHRA, CDR2 YSYEKL. The junction had 5 bases not matched to a gene; V was cut back by 1 base and J by 0 bases. CDR3 sequence reads: CASSQVPSGGSSYEQYF. Written as DNA, the CDR3 is TGCGCCAGCAGCCAAGTCCCTAGCGGGGGGAGCTCCTACGAGCAGTACTTC.

A few counts support this clonotype. A read error is possible here, since a much larger clone lies one base away. The chain carries TRBV20-1 and TRBJ2-1; 8 bases agree with TRBD2. Trimming removed 6 bases from V and 13 bases from J; junction bases left unmatched: 11. CDR3 length equals 12 residues. The germline V gene encodes CDR1 DFQATT and CDR2 SNEGSKA (reference sequence). CDR3 region: CSAHGGEETQFF. The CDR3 region has the DNA TGCAGTGCCCACGGGGGGGAGGAGACCCAGTTCTTC.

Regarding this clonotype: A much bigger clone sits one base away, suggesting this may be a read error. The DNA of the CDR3 is TGTGCCGGCAGCCCGGCCGGGACAGTCACCGGGGAGCTGTTTTTT. Protein sequence: CAGSPAGTVTGELFF. The chain has TRBV7-9 and TRBJ2-2; 7 bases match TRBD1. There are 15 residues in the CDR3. Germline CDR1 reads SEHNR; CDR2 reads FQNEAQ (reference sequence).